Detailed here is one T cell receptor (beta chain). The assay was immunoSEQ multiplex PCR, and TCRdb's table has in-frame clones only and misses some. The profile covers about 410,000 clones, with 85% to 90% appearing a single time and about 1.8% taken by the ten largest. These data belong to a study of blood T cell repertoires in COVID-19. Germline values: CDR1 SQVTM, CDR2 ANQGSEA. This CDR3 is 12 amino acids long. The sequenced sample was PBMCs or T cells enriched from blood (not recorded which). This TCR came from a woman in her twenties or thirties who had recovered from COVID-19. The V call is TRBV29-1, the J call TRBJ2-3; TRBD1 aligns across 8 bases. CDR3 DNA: TGCAGTGCAAGGACAGGGACAGATACGCAGTATTTT. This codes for CSARTGTDTQYF.